This T cell receptor (beta chain) appears in the sequencing data of a study of blood T cells in healthy people across ages. Study-wide results and caveats: Unknown CMV status may confound age-related changes in expanded clones. Older age coincided with a roughly linear decline in TCR beta diversity per million T cells. The lack of PBMC sorting stopped any conclusive naive versus antigen-experienced comparison.

This clonotype occurred many times. Its specificity is not known. Total RNA extraction produced at least 6 micrograms (per sample) for the study. A second PCR, run for 7 to 11 cycles, used a sample-barcoded 5' primer plus a J-beta primer mix. TCRdb ran MiXCR on the 5' RACE reads and lists one entry per CDR3 protein. The top ten clones hold around 13% of a sample with about 1.1 million distinct CDR3 sequences, under 40% of them seen once. This CDR3 is 15 amino acids long. The germline CDR1 and CDR2 sequences are LNHNV and YYDKDF (reference sequence). V shed 0 bases, J shed 4 bases, and the junction held 6 bases outside the gene matches.

The chain has TRBV15 and TRBJ2-7; 7 nucleotides align to TRBD2. Sequencing used blood. The TCR sequence derives from a man between 18 and 29 years old in good health. The CDR3 nucleotides are TGTGCCACCAGCAGAGAACCGGGACTACTATACGAGCAGTACTTC. The encoded protein is CATSREPGLLYEQYF.